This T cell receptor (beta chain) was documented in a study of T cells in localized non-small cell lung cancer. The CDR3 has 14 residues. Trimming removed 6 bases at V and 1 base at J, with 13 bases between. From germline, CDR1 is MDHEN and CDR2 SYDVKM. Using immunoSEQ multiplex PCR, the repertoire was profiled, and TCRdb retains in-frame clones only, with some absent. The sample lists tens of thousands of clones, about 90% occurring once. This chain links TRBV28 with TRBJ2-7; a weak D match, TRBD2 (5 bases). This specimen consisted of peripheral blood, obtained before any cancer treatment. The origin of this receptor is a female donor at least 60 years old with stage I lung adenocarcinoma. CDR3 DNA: TGTGCCAGCAGCTTAGGAGCGGTTTCCTACGAGCAGTACTTC. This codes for CASSLGAVSYEQYF.